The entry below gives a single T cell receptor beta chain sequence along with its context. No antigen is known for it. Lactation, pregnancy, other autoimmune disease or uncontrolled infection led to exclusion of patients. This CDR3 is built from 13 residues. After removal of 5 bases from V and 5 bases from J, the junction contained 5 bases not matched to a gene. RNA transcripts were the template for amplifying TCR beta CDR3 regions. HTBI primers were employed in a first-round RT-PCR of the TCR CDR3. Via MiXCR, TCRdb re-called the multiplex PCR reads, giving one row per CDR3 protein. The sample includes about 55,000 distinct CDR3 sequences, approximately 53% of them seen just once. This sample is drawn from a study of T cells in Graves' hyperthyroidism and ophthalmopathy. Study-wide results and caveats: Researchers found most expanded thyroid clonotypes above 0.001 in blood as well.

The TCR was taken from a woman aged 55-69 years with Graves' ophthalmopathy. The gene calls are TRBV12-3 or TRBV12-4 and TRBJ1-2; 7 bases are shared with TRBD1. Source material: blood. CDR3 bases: TGTGCCAGCAGTGCTGACAGGGATTATGGCTACACCTTC. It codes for CASSADRDYGYTF.